This T cell receptor (beta chain) appears in the sequencing data of a study of molecular identifiers for immune sequencing clone quantification. With 10%, 30% or 50% of RNA, about 20,000 to 1,100,000 naive CD8 T cells were sequenced. The authors sorted naive CD8 T cells as CD8+CD4-CCR7+CD45RA+. The sample holds many counts of this clonotype. Library preparation followed earlier protocols using designated TCR primers. TCRdb reprocessed the PCR reads with MiXCR, giving one entry per CDR3 protein. Among 60,000 to 65,000 distinct CDR3 sequences listed, 19% were seen once. This CDR3 is 13 amino acids long. Germline V gene data show CDR1 as SGHVS and CDR2 as FNYEAQ. The germline V and J ends were trimmed by 1 base and 5 bases, with 9 bases remaining between them.

This TCR was recovered from a human donor in good health. Some libraries in this study had Jurkat cell RNA spiked in. Material for sequencing was naive CD8+ T cells from blood, with Jurkat cell RNA spiked in. Subset in this sample: FACS-sorted CD8+CD4-CCR7+CD45RA+ naive T cells. The rearrangement joins TRBV7-6 to TRBJ2-7, with D perhaps TRBD1 (6 bases). The CDR3 DNA follows: TGTGCCAGCAGCTTAGAGTCAGGGGACGAGCAGTACTTC. Translated, it gives CASSLESGDEQYF.